The next 9 T cell receptor beta chains were all read from a single sample in a study of human T cells and chemical hapten exposure. Time point: pre-sensitization, week 0. Treatment indicated: therapeutic diphenylcyclopropenone sensitization with weekly scalp DPC. Via MiXCR, TCRdb re-called the RACE reads, giving one row per CDR3 protein. The sample holds 200,000 to 300,000 distinct CDR3 sequences, over 8% seen once. Material: whole blood, obtained in connection with sensitization to the hapten diphenylcyclopropenone (DPC). Receptors were obtained from a woman between 35 and 50 years old with alopecia areata. Some clones in this sample may be carry-over from other donors' samples.

This clonotype was seen more than once but under ten times. This chain links TRBV11-2 with TRBJ2-3; D is ambiguous. The V and J ends lost 8 bases and 6 bases respectively, with 6 bases between them. Germline CDR1 SGHAT, CDR2 FQNNGV. The length of the CDR3 is 10 residues. The CDR3, as DNA: TGTGCCAGCGGGTACGATACGCAGTATTTT. Protein product: CASGYDTQYF.

This chain connects TRBV20-1 to TRBJ2-1; 8 bases agree with TRBD2. The CDR3 sequence is 16 residues long. With 0 bases clipped from V and 4 bases from J, the junction kept 8 bases outside the gene matches. Germline lookup yields CDR1 DFQATT and CDR2 SNEGSKA (reference sequence). The CDR3 nucleotides read TGCAGTGCTAGAGATCGAGCTAGCGGGTTTTACAATGAGCAGTTCTTC. Protein: CSARDRASGFYNEQFF.

This clonotype was seen at least ten times. The chain has TRBV3-1 and TRBJ1-4, with a tentative D call TRBD1 (6 bases). V lost 4 bases, J lost 8 bases, and 11 bases lay in between. The germline V gene encodes CDR1 LGHDT and CDR2 YNNKEL (reference sequence). The CDR3 has 13 residues. The CDR3 DNA follows: TGTGCCAGCAGCCCACTCGGACAGGAAAAACTGTTTTTT. It specifies CASSPLGQEKLFF.

This clonotype occurred a few times. V usage is TRBV20-1 and J usage is TRBJ1-1; TRBD1 agrees at 7 bases. CDR3 size: 15 residues. J was trimmed by 1 base and V by 3 bases; bases with no gene match: 8. The germline V gene has CDR1 DFQATT and CDR2 SNEGSKA (reference sequence). Written as DNA, the CDR3 is TGCAGTGCTAGTCGGGCAGGGGGTAAGAACACTGAAGCTTTCTTT. Protein sequence: CSASRAGGKNTEAFF.

This clonotype was detected a few times. The V and J genes are TRBV10-3 and TRBJ2-7; perhaps TRBD2 as D (6 bases). The V gene's germline CDR1 is ENHRY and CDR2 SYGVKD. V was trimmed by 0 bases and J by 9 bases, leaving 9 bases between them. CDR3 length: 12 amino acids. Written as DNA, the CDR3 is TGTGCCATCAGTGAGTCAAGCGGGTCGCAGTACTTC. Protein product: CAISESSGSQYF.

This clonotype occurred a few times. The V gene is TRBV20-1, the J gene TRBJ2-7, with 8 bases lining up with TRBD2. The CDR3 contains 13 residues. Germline V gene sequence: CDR1 DFQATT, CDR2 SNEGSKA (reference sequence). Losses at the gene ends were 3 bases for V and 7 bases for J; bases not matched to a gene: 8. The DNA for the CDR3 is TGCAGTGCTAGTGTACTGATAGCGGGGGAGCAGTACTTC. As protein: CSASVLIAGEQYF.

This chain links TRBV7-2 with TRBJ2-5; TRBD1 matches at 11 bases. The CDR3 is made up of 16 amino acids. The V gene's germline CDR1 is SGHTA and CDR2 FQGNSA. V lost 5 bases to trimming and J lost 2 bases; unmatched junction nucleotides: 7. CDR3 loop: CASSLGQGASQETQYF. The CDR3 DNA reads as TGTGCCAGCAGCCTCGGACAGGGGGCTTCGCAAGAGACCCAGTACTTC.

DNA of the CDR3: TGCGCCAGCAGCTTCTGGACTAGCGGGAGTAGGACAGATACGCAGTATTTT. This gives the protein CASSFWTSGSRTDTQYF. The genes are TRBV5-1 and TRBJ2-3; 13 bases map to TRBD2. This CDR3 contains 17 residues. The V and J ends lost 2 bases and 3 bases, in that order; junction bases with no gene match: 6. CDR1 is SGHRS, CDR2 YFSETQ, per germline.

There are many counts of this clonotype. The CDR3 DNA sequence: TGTGCCAGCAGTCTGACTATCTATAGCACAGATACGCAGTATTTT. Encoded protein: CASSLTIYSTDTQYF. The rearrangement joins TRBV28 to TRBJ2-3; D is possibly TRBD2 (5 bases). The CDR3 is 15 residues long. The V end was cut by 5 bases, the J end by 0 bases, with 12 bases between. Per germline, CDR1 MDHEN and CDR2 SYDVKM.